The present T cell receptor beta chain was sequenced within a study of glioma-infiltrating T cells after dendritic cell vaccination. Turning to the study itself: Monocyte-derived dendritic cells, cultured 6 to 8 days with IL-4 and GM-CSF, were pulsed with autologous tumor lysate.

Selection required adequate fresh-frozen tumor tissue plus more than two years' survival data. None of the glioblastoma patients had an isocitrate dehydrogenase mutation. Input was 2 ug genomic DNA, or all available if less. Here immunoSEQ multiplex PCR was the method, and the copy in TCRdb shows in-frame clones only, minus some. The sample shows roughly 98,000 clones, about nine tenths of them seen only once. The length of the CDR3 is 16 residues. Germline V gives CDR1 SGHVS, CDR2 FNYEAQ. V was clipped by 1 base and J by 5 bases, with 14 bases between them. The source of this sequence is a human donor with glioblastoma. Sequencing used blood, obtained before dendritic cell vaccination. V and J are TRBV7-6 and TRBJ2-2; D perhaps matches TRBD2 (6 bases). CDR3 sequence: CASSLGTTRRTGELFF. The CDR3 DNA is TGTGCCAGCAGCTTAGGGACTACCCGGAGAACCGGGGAGCTGTTTTTT.